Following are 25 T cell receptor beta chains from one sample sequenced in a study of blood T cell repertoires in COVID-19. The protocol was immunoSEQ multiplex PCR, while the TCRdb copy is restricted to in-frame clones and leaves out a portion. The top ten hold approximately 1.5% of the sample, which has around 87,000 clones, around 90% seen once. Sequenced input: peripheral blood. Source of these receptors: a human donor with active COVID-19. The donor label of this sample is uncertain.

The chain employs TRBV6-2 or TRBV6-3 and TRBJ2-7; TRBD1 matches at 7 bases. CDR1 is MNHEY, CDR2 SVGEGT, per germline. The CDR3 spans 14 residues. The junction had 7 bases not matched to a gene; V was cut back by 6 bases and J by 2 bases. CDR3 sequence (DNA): TGTGCCAGCAGCACGACAGGGAATCCCTACGAGCAGTACTTC. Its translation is CASSTTGNPYEQYF.

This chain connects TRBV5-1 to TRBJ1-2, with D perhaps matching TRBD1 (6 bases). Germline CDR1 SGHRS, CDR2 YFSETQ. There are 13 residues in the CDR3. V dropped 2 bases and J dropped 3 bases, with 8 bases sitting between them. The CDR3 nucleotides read TGCGCCAGCAGCTTAGGGGGGGACTATGGCTACACCTTC. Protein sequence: CASSLGGDYGYTF.

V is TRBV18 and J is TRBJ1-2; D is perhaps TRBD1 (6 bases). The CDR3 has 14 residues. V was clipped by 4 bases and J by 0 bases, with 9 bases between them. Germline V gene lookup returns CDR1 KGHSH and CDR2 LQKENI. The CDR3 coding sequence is TGTGCCAGCTCACGGCAGGGGCCTAACTATGGCTACACCTTC. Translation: CASSRQGPNYGYTF. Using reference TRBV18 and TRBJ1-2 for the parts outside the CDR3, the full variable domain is NAGVMQNPRHLVRRRGQEARLRCSPMKGHSHVYWYRQLPEEGLKFMVYLQKENIIDESGMPKERFSAEFPKEGPSILRIQQVVRGDSAAYFCASSRQGPNYGYTFGSGTRLTVV.

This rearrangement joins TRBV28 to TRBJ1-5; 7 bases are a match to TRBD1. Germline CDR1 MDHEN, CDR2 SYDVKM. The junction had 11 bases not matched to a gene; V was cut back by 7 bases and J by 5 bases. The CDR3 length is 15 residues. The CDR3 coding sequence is TGTGCCAGCACCACAATACGACAGGGACATCAGCCCCAGCATTTT. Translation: CASTTIRQGHQPQHF.

CDR3 sequence (DNA): TGTGCCAGTAAGTGGGAGCCAAATCAGCCCCAGCATTTT. This translates into CASKWEPNQPQHF. The rearrangement joins TRBV19 to TRBJ1-5, with unresolved D. Germline assignment: CDR1 LNHDA and CDR2 SQIVND (reference sequence). With 7 bases removed from V and 4 bases from J, the gap between germline ends came to 11 bases. This CDR3 has 13 amino acids.

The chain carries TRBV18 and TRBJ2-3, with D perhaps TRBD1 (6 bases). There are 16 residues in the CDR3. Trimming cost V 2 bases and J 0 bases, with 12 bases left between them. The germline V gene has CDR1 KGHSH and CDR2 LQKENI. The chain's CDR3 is CASSPGTTTSTDTQYF. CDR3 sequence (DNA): TGTGCCAGCTCACCAGGGACAACTACTAGCACAGATACGCAGTATTTT.

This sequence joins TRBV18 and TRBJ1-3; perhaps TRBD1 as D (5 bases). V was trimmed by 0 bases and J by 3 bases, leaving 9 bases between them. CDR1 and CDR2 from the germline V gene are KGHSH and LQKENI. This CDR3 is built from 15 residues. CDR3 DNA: TGTGCCAGCTCACCACCTGGCAGGGTTGGAAACACCATATATTTT. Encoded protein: CASSPPGRVGNTIYF.

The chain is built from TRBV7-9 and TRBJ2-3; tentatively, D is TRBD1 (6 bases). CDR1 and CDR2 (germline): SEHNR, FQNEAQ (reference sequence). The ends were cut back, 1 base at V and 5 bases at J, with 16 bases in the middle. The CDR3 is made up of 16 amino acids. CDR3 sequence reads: CASSLGKQGTIDTQYF. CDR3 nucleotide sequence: TGTGCCAGCAGCTTAGGGAAACAGGGCACGATAGATACGCAGTATTTT.

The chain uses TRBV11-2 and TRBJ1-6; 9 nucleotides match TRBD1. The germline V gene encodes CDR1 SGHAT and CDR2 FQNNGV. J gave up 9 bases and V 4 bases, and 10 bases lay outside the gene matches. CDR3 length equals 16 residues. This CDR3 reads CASSWGDRVALSPLHF. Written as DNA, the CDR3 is TGTGCCAGCAGCTGGGGGGACAGGGTAGCCCTTTCACCCCTCCACTTT. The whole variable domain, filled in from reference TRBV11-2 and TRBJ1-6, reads EAGVAQSPRYKIIEKRQSVAFWCNPISGHATLYWYQQILGQGPKLLIQFQNNGVVDDSQLPKDRFSAERLKGVDSTLKIQPAKLEDSAVYLCASSWGDRVALSPLHFGNGTRLTVT.

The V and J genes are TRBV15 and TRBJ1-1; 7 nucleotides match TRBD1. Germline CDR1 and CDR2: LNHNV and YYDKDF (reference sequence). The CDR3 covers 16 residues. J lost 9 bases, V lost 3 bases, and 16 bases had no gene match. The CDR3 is CATSRGGSRTGTKAFF. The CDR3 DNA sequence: TGTGCCACCAGCAGGGGGGGATCCCGGACAGGAACTAAAGCTTTCTTT.

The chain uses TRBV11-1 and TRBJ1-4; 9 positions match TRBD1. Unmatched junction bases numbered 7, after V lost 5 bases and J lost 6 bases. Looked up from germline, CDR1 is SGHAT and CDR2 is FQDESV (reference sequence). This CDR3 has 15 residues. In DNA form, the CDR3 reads TGTGCCAGCAGCCGTGGACAGGGGCCGTATGAAAAACTGTTTTTT. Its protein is CASSRGQGPYEKLFF.

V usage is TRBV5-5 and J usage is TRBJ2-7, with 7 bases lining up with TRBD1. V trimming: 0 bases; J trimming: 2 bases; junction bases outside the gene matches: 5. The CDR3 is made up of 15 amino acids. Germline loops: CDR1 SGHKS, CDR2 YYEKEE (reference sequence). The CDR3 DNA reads TGTGCCAGCAGCTTGGTTCTTCAGGGGGCCTACGAGCAGTACTTC. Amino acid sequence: CASSLVLQGAYEQYF.

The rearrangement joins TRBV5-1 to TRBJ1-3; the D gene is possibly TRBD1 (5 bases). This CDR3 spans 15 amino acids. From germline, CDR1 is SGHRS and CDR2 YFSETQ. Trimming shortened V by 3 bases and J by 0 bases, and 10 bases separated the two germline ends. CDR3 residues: CASSYDSYSGNTIYF. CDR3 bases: TGCGCCAGCAGCTATGACAGTTACTCTGGAAACACCATATATTTT.

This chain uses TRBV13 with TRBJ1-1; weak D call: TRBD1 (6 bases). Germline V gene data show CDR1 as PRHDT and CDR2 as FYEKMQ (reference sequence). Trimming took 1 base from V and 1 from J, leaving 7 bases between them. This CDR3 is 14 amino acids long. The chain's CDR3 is CASSLDRENTEAFF. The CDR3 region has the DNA TGTGCCAGCAGCTTAGACAGGGAGAACACTGAAGCTTTCTTT. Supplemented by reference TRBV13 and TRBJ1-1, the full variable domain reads AAGVIQSPRHLIKEKRETATLKCYPIPRHDTVYWYQQGPGQDPQFLISFYEKMQSDKGSIPDRFSAQQFSDYHSELNMSSLELGDSALYFCASSLDRENTEAFFGQGTRLTVV.

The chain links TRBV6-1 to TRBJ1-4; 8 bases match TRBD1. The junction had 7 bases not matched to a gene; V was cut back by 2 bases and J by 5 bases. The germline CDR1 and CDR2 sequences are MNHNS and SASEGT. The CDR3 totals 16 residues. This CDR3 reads CASSEFRTGSNEKLFF. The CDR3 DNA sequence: TGTGCCAGCAGTGAATTCCGGACAGGGTCGAATGAAAAACTGTTTTTT.

The CDR3: CASSLGGTRVPGELFF. For the CDR3, the DNA is TGCGCCAGCAGCCTAGGGGGAACCAGAGTCCCCGGGGAGCTGTTTTTT. The J gene is TRBJ2-2, the V gene TRBV4-3; D is possibly TRBD1 (6 bases). The CDR3 spans 16 residues. Trimming left V 4 bases short and J 6 bases short, with 18 bases between. Germline assignment: CDR1 LGHNA and CDR2 YSLEER.

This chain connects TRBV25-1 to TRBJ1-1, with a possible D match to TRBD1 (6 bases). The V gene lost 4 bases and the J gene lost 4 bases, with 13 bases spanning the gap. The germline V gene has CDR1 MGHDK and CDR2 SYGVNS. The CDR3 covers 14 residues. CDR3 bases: TGTGCCAGCAGTGGTACAGGGTTTGGCACTGAAGCTTTCTTT. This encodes CASSGTGFGTEAFF.

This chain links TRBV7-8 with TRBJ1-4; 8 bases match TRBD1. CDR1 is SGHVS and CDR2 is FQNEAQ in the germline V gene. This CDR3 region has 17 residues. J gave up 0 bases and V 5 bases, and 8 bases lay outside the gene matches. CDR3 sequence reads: CASSPRQGITTNEKLFF. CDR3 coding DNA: TGTGCCAGCAGCCCCCGACAGGGGATTACAACTAATGAAAAACTGTTTTTT.

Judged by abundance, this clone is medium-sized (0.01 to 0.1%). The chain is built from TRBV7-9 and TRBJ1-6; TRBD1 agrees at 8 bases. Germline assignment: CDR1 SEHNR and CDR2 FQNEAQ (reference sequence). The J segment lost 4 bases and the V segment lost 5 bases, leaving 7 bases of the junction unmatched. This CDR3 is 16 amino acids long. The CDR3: CASSNGQGFYNSPLHF. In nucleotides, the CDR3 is TGTGCCAGCAGCAACGGACAGGGCTTTTATAATTCACCCCTCCACTTT.

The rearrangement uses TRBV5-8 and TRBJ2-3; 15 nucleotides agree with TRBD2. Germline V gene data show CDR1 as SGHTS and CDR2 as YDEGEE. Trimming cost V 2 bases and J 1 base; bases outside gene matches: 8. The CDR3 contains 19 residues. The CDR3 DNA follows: TGTGCCAGCAGCTTCGGGACTAGCGGGGGGTACCGCGGCACAGATACGCAGTATTTT. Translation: CASSFGTSGGYRGTDTQYF.

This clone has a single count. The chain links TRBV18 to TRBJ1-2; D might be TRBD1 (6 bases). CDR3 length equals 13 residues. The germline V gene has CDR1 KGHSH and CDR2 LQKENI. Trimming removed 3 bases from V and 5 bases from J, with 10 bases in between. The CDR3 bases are TGTGCCAGCTCACCCGGACAGATATATGGCTACACCTTC. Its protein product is CASSPGQIYGYTF. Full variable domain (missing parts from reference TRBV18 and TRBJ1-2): NAGVMQNPRHLVRRRGQEARLRCSPMKGHSHVYWYRQLPEEGLKFMVYLQKENIIDESGMPKERFSAEFPKEGPSILRIQQVVRGDSAAYFCASSPGQIYGYTFGSGTRLTVV.

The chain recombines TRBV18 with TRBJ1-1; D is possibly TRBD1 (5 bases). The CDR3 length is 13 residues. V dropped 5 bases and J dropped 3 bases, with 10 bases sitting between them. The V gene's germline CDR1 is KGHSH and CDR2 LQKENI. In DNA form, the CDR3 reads TGTGCCAGCTCAGGCAGGGCGGACACTGAAGCTTTCTTT. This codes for CASSGRADTEAFF. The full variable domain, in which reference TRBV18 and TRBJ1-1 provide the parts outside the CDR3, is NAGVMQNPRHLVRRRGQEARLRCSPMKGHSHVYWYRQLPEEGLKFMVYLQKENIIDESGMPKERFSAEFPKEGPSILRIQQVVRGDSAAYFCASSGRADTEAFFGQGTRLTVV.

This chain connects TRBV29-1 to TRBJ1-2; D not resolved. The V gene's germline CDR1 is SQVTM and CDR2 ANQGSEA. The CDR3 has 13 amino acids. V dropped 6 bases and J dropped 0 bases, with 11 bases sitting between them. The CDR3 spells CSVASSANYGYTF. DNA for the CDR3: TGCAGCGTGGCTAGCTCAGCTAACTATGGCTACACCTTC.

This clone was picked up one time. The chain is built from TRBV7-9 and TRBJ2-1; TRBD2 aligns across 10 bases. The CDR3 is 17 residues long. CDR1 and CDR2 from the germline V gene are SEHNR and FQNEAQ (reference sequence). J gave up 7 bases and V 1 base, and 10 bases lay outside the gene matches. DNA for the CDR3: TGTGCCAGCAGCTTAGGAACTAGCGGGGTAATAAGGAATGAGCAGTTCTTC. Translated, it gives CASSLGTSGVIRNEQFF. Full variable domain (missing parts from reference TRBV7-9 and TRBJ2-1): DTGVSQNPRHKITKRGQNVTFRCDPISEHNRLYWYRQTLGQGPEFLTYFQNEAQLEKSRLLSDRFSAERPKGSFSTLEIQRTEQGDSAMYLCASSLGTSGVIRNEQFFGPGTRLTVL.

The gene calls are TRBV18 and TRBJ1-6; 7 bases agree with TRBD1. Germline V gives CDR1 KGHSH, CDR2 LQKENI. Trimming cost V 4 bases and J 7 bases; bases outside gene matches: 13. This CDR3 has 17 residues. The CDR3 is CASSLKLSTGFNSPLHF. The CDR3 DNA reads TGTGCCAGCTCACTCAAACTCTCGACAGGGTTCAATTCACCCCTCCACTTT.